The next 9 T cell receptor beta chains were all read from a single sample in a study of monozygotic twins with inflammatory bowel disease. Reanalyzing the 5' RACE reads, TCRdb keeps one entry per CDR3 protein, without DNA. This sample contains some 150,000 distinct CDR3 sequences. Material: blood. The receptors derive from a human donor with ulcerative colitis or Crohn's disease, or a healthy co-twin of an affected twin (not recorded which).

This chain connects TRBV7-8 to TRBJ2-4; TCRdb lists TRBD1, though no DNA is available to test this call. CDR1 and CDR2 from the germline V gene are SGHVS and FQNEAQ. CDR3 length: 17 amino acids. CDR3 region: CASSERDRGLLGSIQYF.

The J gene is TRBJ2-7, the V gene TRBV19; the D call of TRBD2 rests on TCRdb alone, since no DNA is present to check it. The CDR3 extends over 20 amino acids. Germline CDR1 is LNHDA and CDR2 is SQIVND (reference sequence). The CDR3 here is CASSTKTSGRAGINFYEQYF.

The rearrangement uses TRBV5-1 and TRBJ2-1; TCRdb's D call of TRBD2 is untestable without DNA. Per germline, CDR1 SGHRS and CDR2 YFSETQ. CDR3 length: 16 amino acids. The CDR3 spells CASRLLGLAGVGEQFF.

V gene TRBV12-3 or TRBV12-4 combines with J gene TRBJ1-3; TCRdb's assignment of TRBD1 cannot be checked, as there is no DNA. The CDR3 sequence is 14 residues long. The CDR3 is CASSLDRDRNTIYF.

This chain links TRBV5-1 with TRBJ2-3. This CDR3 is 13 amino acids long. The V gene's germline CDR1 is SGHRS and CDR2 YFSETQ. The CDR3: CASSLEETDTQYF.

CDR3 amino acids: CASSQDPVGGTDTQYF. The V call is TRBV7-8, the J call TRBJ2-3; TCRdb calls TRBD1, which cannot be checked without DNA. This CDR3 is 16 amino acids long. Germline CDR1 reads SGHVS; CDR2 reads FQNEAQ.

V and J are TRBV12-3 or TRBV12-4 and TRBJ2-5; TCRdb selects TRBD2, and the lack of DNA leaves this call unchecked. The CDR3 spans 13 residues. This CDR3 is CASSLDSRGTQYF.

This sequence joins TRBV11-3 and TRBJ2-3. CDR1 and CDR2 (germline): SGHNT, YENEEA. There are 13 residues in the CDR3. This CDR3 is CASSLAIPDTQYF. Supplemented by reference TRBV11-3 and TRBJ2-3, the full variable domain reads EAGVVQSPRYKIIEKKQPVAFWCNPISGHNTLYWYLQNLGQGPELLIRYENEEAVDDSQLPKDRFSAERLKGVDSTLKIQPAELGDSAVYLCASSLAIPDTQYFGPGTRLTVL.

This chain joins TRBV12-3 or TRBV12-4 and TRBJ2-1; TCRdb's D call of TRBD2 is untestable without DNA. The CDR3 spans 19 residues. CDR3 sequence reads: CASSLLRIAGQSSYNEQFF.